The 2 T cell receptor beta chains given below trace back to one sample, sequenced in a study of technical replicates of blood from a handful of donors (dated by TCRdb to 2015 to 2018). Receptors were amplified or captured by the immunoSEQ multiplex PCR assay. Held by TCRdb, this immuneACCESS table contains in-frame sequences only and omits some clones. Under half of the omission traces to an unresolved V gene where checked; the cause of the rest is unknown. This sample lists tens of thousands of clones; less than 98% were detected once. Jointly, the top ten make up 0.15% to 0.2% of the sample. The source material was T cells isolated from PBMCs. The receptors derive from a human donor in good health.

The J gene is TRBJ2-1, the V gene TRBV4-1, with 9 bases identical to TRBD1. CDR3 length equals 15 residues. The germline V gene has CDR1 MGHRA and CDR2 YSYEKL. After removal of 3 bases from V and 5 bases from J, the junction contained 5 bases not matched to a gene. The CDR3 sequence is CASSHHGTGNNEQFF. CDR3 sequence (DNA): TGCGCCAGCAGCCACCACGGGACAGGGAACAATGAGCAGTTCTTC.

The chain uses TRBV28 and TRBJ2-5; the match to TRBD1 covers 8 bases. V was clipped by 0 bases and J by 2 bases; unmatched bases: 2. This CDR3 is 15 amino acids long. Germline V lookup: CDR1 MDHEN, CDR2 SYDVKM. CDR3 in DNA: TGTGCCAGCAGTTTATGGACAGGGGAACAAGAGACCCAGTACTTC. Residues: CASSLWTGEQETQYF.